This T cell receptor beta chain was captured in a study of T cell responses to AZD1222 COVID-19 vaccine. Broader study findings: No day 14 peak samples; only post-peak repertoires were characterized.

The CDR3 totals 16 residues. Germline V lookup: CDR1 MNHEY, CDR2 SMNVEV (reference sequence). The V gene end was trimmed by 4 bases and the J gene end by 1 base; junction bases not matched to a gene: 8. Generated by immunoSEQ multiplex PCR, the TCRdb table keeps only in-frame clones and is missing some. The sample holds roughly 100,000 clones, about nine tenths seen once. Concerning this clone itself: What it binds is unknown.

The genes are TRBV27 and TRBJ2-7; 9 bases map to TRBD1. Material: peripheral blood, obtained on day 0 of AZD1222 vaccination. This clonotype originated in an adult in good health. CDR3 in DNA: TGTGCCAGCAGTTCCCATTCCGGGACAGGGTCCTACGAGCAGTACTTC. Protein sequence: CASSSHSGTGSYEQYF.